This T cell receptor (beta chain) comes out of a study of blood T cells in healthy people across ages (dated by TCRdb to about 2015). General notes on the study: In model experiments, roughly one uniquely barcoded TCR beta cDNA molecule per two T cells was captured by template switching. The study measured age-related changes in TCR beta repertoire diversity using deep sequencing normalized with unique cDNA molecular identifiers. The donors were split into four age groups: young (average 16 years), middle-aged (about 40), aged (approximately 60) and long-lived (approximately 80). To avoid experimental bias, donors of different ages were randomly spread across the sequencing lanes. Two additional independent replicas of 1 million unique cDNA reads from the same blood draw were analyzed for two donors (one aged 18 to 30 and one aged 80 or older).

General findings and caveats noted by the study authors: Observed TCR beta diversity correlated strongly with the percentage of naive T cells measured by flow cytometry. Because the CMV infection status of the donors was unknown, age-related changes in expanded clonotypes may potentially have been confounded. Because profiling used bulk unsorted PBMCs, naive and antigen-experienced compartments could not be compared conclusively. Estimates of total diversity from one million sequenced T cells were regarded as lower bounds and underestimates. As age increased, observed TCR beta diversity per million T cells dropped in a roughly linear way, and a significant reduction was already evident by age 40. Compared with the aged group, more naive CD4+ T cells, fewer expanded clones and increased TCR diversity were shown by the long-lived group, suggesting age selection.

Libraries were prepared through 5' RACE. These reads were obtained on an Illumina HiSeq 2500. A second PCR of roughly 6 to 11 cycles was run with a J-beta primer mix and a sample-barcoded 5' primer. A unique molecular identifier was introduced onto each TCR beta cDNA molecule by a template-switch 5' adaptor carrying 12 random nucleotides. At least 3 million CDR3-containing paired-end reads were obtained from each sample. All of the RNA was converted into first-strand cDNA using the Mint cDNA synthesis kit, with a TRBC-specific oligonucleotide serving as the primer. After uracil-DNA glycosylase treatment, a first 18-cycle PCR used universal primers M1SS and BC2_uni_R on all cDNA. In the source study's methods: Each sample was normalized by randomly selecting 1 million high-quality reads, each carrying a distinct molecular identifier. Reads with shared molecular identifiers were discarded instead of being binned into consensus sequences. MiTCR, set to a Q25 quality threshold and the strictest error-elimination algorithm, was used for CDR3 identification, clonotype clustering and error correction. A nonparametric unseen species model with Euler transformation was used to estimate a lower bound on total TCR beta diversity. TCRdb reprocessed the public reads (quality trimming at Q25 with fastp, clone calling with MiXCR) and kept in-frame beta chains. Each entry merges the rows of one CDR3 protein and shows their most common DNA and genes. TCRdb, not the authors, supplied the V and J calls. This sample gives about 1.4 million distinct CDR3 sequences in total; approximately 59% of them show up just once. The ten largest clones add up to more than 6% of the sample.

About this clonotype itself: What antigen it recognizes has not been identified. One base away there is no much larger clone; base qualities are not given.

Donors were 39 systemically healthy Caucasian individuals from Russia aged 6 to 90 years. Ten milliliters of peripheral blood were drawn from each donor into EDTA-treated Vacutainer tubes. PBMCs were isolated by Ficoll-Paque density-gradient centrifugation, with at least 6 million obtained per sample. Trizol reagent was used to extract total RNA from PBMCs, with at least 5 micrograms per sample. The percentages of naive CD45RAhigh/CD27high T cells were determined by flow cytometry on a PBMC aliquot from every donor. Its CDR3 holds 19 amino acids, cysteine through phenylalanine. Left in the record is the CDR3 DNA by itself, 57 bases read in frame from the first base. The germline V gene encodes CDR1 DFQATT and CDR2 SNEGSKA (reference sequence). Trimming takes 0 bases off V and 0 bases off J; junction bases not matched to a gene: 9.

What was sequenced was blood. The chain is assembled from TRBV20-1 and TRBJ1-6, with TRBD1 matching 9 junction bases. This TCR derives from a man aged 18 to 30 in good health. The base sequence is TGCAGTGCTAGAGACTACCGAGGACAGGGGAGCTCCTATAATTCACCCCTCCACTTT. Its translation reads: CSARDYRGQGSSYNSPLHF.